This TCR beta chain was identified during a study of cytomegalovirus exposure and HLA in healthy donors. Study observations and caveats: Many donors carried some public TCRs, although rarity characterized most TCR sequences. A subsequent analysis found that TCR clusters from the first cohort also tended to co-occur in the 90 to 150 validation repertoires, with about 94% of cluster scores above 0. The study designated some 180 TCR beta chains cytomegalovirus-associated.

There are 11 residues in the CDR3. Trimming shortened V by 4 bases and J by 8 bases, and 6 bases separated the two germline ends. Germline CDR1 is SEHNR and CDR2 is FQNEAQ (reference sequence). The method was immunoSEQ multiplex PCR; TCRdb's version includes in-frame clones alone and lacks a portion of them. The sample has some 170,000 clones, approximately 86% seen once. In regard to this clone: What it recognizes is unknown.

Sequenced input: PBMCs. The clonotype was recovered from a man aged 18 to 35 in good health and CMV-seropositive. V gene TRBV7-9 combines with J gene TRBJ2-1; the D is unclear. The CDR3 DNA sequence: TGTGCCAGCAGCTCCACAGATGAGCAGTTCTTC. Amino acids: CASSSTDEQFF.